This is a list of T cell receptor beta chains from one sample in a study of T cells after yellow fever vaccination. TCRdb called the 5' RACE reads again in MiXCR, with one record for every CDR3 protein. The top ten hold 15% of the sample, which has some 600,000 distinct CDR3 sequences, roughly an eighth seen once. Sequencing was performed on PBMCs, taken on the day of the yellow fever booster vaccination. The receptors come from a young man who received the YFV17D yellow fever vaccine. The CDR3 runs from the conserved cysteine through the conserved F or W. A D gene is named only where the DNA matches it firmly. Clone size is stated in some rows and not others, as once, few, many or a class when expanded.

many	TRBV18	TRBD2	TRBJ2-5	CASSPSSGQETQYF	TGTGCCAGCTCACCGTCTAGCGGACAAGAGACCCAGTACTTC
.	TRBV5-1	.	TRBJ1-1	CASSPAPSPEAFF	TGCGCCAGCAGTCCGGCCCCGTCCCCTGAAGCTTTCTTT
few	TRBV5-4	.	TRBJ2-5	CASSLGTRGETQYF	TGTGCCAGCAGCTTGGGGACCCGCGGGGAGACCCAGTACTTC
many	TRBV20-1	.	TRBJ2-3	CSARLGGTDTQYF	TGCAGTGCTAGACTCGGGGGCACAGATACGCAGTATTTT
.	TRBV18	.	TRBJ2-2	CASSQSRAGNTGELFF	TGTGCCAGCTCTCAATCCCGAGCGGGTAACACCGGGGAGCTGTTTTTT
few	TRBV3-1	TRBD1	TRBJ1-4	CASSQRGREKLFF	TGTGCCAGCAGCCAAAGGGGGCGGGAAAAACTGTTTTTT
.	TRBV20-1	TRBD2	TRBJ2-1	CSARRASGPYNEQFF	TGCAGTGCTAGGCGAGCTAGCGGCCCTTACAATGAGCAGTTCTTC
few	TRBV20-1	TRBD1	TRBJ2-4	CSAREGTVLAKNIQYF	TGCAGTGCTAGAGAGGGGACAGTCCTAGCCAAAAACATTCAGTACTTC
few	TRBV7-2	TRBD2	TRBJ2-1	CASSPPGGGQGEQFF	TGTGCCAGCAGCCCCCCGGGGGGAGGGCAGGGTGAGCAGTTCTTC
few	TRBV6-1	TRBD1	TRBJ1-5	CASNRTGSLPQHF	TGTGCCAGCAACCGGACAGGTTCTCTGCCCCAGCATTTT
.	TRBV6-1	TRBD1	TRBJ2-3	CASRSPGQGPDTQYF	TGTGCCAGCAGATCCCCGGGACAGGGTCCAGATACGCAGTATTTT
.	TRBV5-1	TRBD2	TRBJ2-1	CASSIRPGLAGENEQFF	TGCGCCAGCAGCATTAGACCGGGACTAGCGGGAGAGAATGAGCAGTTCTTC
.	TRBV27	.	TRBJ2-3	CASSLFPAGTDTQYF	TGTGCCAGCAGTTTATTCCCCGCCGGCACAGATACGCAGTATTTT
.	TRBV9	TRBD2	TRBJ2-1	CASSVGGLASVNEQFF	TGTGCCAGCAGCGTGGGGGGACTAGCGTCGGTCAATGAGCAGTTCTTC
few	TRBV18	TRBD2	TRBJ2-7	CASSPRGSGRESYEQYF	TGTGCCAGCTCACCACGAGGAAGTGGGAGGGAGTCCTACGAGCAGTACTTC
.	TRBV19	TRBD1	TRBJ2-7	CASSIGGQAVYEQYF	TGTGCCAGTAGTATAGGGGGACAGGCTGTCTACGAGCAGTACTTC
few	TRBV29-1	TRBD1	TRBJ2-7	CSVVETGGLYEQYF	TGCAGCGTTGTAGAGACAGGGGGGCTTTACGAGCAGTACTTC
.	TRBV7-9	.	TRBJ2-7	CASGNAGYEQYF	TGTGCCAGCGGCAACGCAGGGTACGAGCAGTACTTC
.	TRBV20-1	TRBD2	TRBJ2-5	CSARLGTSKETQYF	TGCAGTGCTCGACTCGGGACTAGCAAAGAGACCCAGTACTTC
few	TRBV20-1	.	TRBJ2-7	CSAGGISYEQYF	TGCAGTGCTGGGGGCATCTCCTACGAGCAGTACTTC
.	TRBV15	.	TRBJ1-2	CATSTSYGYTF	TGTGCCACCAGCACCAGCTATGGCTACACCTTC
many	TRBV7-2	TRBD2	TRBJ2-7	CASSQGLALEQYF	TGTGCCAGCAGCCAGGGACTAGCGCTCGAGCAGTACTTC
.	TRBV4-2	.	TRBJ2-3	CASSQDTGEDTQYF	TGTGCCAGCAGCCAAGATACGGGGGAAGATACGCAGTATTTT
.	TRBV13	.	TRBJ2-6	CASSSRATGANVLTF	TGTGCCAGCAGCTCCAGGGCTACCGGGGCCAACGTCCTGACTTTC
.	TRBV28	.	TRBJ2-7	CASSTHQERISYEQYF	TGTGCCAGCAGTACCCACCAGGAGCGGATTTCCTACGAGCAGTACTTC
few	TRBV25-1	.	TRBJ2-7	CASSMGSYEQYF	TGTGCCAGCAGTATGGGGTCATACGAGCAGTACTTC
few	TRBV28	TRBD2	TRBJ2-4	CASSTGLKLNIQYF	TGTGCCAGCAGTACGGGACTAAAATTAAACATTCAGTACTTC
few	TRBV27	.	TRBJ2-3	CASSRPPRVLGTDTQYF	TGTGCCAGCAGCCGGCCGCCCAGGGTTTTAGGGACAGATACGCAGTATTTT
few	TRBV28	.	TRBJ2-3	CASSPLFGNTDTQYF	TGTGCCAGCAGCCCCCTTTTCGGGAACACAGATACGCAGTATTTT
few	TRBV14	TRBD1	TRBJ2-7	CASSHMDRAGEQYF	TGTGCCAGCAGCCACATGGACAGGGCGGGAGAGCAGTACTTC
many	TRBV5-6	TRBD1	TRBJ1-1	CASSKGATEAFF	TGTGCCAGCAGCAAGGGGGCCACTGAAGCTTTCTTT
.	TRBV6-5	.	TRBJ1-6	CASSYPGYGSPLHF	TGTGCCAGCAGTTACCCGGGGTATGGCTCACCCCTCCACTTT
few	TRBV5-1	TRBD1	TRBJ2-7	CASSLAPDRTSYEQYF	TGCGCCAGCAGCTTGGCCCCGGACAGGACATCCTACGAGCAGTACTTC
.	TRBV15	TRBD2	TRBJ2-2	CATSRDLAGAITGELFF	TGTGCCACCAGCAGAGATCTGGCGGGAGCAATCACCGGGGAGCTGTTTTTT
many	TRBV7-2	TRBD2	TRBJ2-2	CASSRRLATETGELFF	TGTGCCAGCAGCCGTCGACTAGCGACAGAGACCGGGGAGCTGTTTTTT
many	TRBV12-3/TRBV12-4	.	TRBJ1-1	CASSFAGLTEAFF	TGTGCCAGCAGTTTTGCCGGGCTCACTGAAGCTTTCTTT
few	TRBV6-2/TRBV6-3	TRBD2	TRBJ2-1	CASVASGDLSQEFF	TGTGCCAGCGTGGCTAGCGGAGACCTATCTCAAGAGTTCTTC
few	TRBV9	.	TRBJ2-1	CASSVQGLNEQFF	TGTGCCAGCAGCGTTCAGGGATTAAATGAGCAGTTCTTC
few	TRBV12-3/TRBV12-4	TRBD2	TRBJ2-1	CASIIAGGTNEQFF	TGTGCCAGCATTATAGCGGGAGGTACCAATGAGCAGTTCTTC
.	TRBV7-9	TRBD1	TRBJ1-2	CASSLTGTGAARGYTF	TGTGCCAGCAGCTTAACGGGGACAGGCGCCGCGAGGGGCTACACCTTC
.	TRBV20-1	.	TRBJ2-6	CSARGAGANVLTF	TGCAGTGCAAGGGGGGCTGGGGCCAACGTCCTGACTTTC
few	TRBV12-3/TRBV12-4	.	TRBJ2-7	CASSLGGREEWSF	TGTGCCAGCAGTTTAGGTGGTAGGGAAGAGTGGAGCTTC
few	TRBV25-1	.	TRBJ2-1	CASSDSSGGRTARKGSYNEQFF	TGTGCCAGCAGTGATTCCTCCGGGGGGCGAACGGCTAGGAAAGGCTCCTACAATGAGCAGTTCTTC
few	TRBV5-4	TRBD1	TRBJ2-1	CASSTGDRVRNEQFF	TGTGCCAGCAGCACCGGGGACAGGGTGAGGAATGAGCAGTTCTTC
few	TRBV18	TRBD1	TRBJ1-5	CASSPQWTGGNQPQHF	TGTGCCAGCTCACCGCAGTGGACAGGGGGCAATCAGCCCCAGCATTTT
few	TRBV5-4	.	TRBJ2-5	CASKRVPQETQYF	TGTGCCAGCAAGCGGGTACCTCAAGAGACCCAGTACTTC
few	TRBV3-1	TRBD2	TRBJ2-3	CASSQESGRMGTDTQYF	TGTGCCAGCAGCCAAGAAAGCGGGAGGATGGGCACAGATACGCAGTATTTT
.	TRBV28	.	TRBJ1-2	CASSLPGSSGYTF	TGTGCCAGCAGTTTACCGGGGAGTAGTGGCTACACCTTC